The TCR beta chain under discussion was sequenced for a study of regulatory T cells in long-lasting Graves disease. In building TCR beta libraries, iRepertoire HTBI primers were used together with Arm-PCR of CDR3 regions. TCRdb called the multiplex PCR reads again in MiXCR, with one record for every CDR3 protein. This table has approximately 540,000 distinct CDR3 sequences, approximately 12% appearing once. The germline CDR1 and CDR2 sequences are MDHEN and SYDVKM. Trimming removed 5 bases from V and 12 bases from J, with 20 bases in between. The CDR3 covers 14 residues. In this sample, this clonotype turned up many times. The time point is: newly diagnosed GD, antithyroid drugs for less than 3 months. Making the TCR library involved RNA that had been extracted from PBMCs. The same sample was also studied in work on T cells in Graves' hyperthyroidism and ophthalmopathy. That publication notes: Ophthalmopathy was distinguished from stable hyperthyroidism by 13 V-J signatures.

This rearrangement joins TRBV28 to TRBJ2-1; weak D call: TRBD1 (5 bases). This material consisted of peripheral blood mononuclear cells (PBMCs), taken at new diagnosis, from a patient treated with antithyroid drugs. This TCR came from a woman in her twenties or thirties with Graves disease. CDR3 loop: CASSLPETAHGQFF. CDR3 bases: TGTGCCAGCAGTCTCCCGGAGACAGCCCATGGGCAGTTCTTC. The variable domain in full, with the rest retrieved from reference TRBV28 and TRBJ2-1, is DVKVTQSSRYLVKRTGEKVFLECVQDMDHENMFWYRQDPGLGLRLIYFSYDVKMKEKGDIPEGYSVSREKKERFSLILESASTNQTSMYLCASSLPETAHGQFFGPGTRLTVL.